This T cell receptor (beta chain) was recovered during a study of blood T cell repertoires in COVID-19 (dated by TCRdb to about 2020). Looking at the study overall: Samples from collaborators originated in the United States, Italy and Spain and spanned both the acute and convalescent phases of COVID-19. The samples were drawn from the first 160 participants of the ongoing ImmuneRACE study and from some 1,300 subjects provided by 6 global collaborators. The sample metadata nearly always contained a de-identified subject ID, COVID-19 status, age in years and sex. The material from the prospective study consisted of cDNA or gDNA derived from T cells, B-cell-depleted T cells, or PBMCs. The dataset comprised deeply sampled blood TCRbeta repertoires from subjects exposed to, actively infected with, or recovered from COVID-19. Where HLA class I and class II types were available, the types were taken from metadata supplied by the sample provider, not from assay-based typing. The repertoires were released in a freely available public database intended as a resource for research on the immune response to SARS-CoV-2. Points the paper makes about the study in general: Clinical and demographic metadata were provided uncurated, with the amount varying by source and participant.

Samples from volunteer blood donors who had recovered from COVID-19 were contributed by a second Seattle source. Each collaborating institution followed its own protocols to collect whole blood in K2EDTA tubes. Collaborator samples were shipped for TCRbeta analysis as frozen whole blood, isolated PBMCs, or DNA extracted from either sample type. A note on this clone: This receptor's antigen is unknown. The record has no base qualities; no much larger clone is one base away.

TCRbeta CDR3 regions were amplified from genomic DNA by means of the immunoSEQ Assay, a bias-controlled multiplex PCR. Per the authors' processing: The number of nucleated cells in each sample was estimated by amplification of reference gene primers within the assay. To quantify the absolute abundance of each unique TCRbeta CDR3 rearrangement, sequence reads were collapsed and filtered. For each sample, productive Simpson clonality was calculated as the square root of Simpson's diversity index across productive rearrangements. Sourced from immuneACCESS, this table was stored by TCRdb with only in-frame sequences that have V and J called. A share of the clones is absent; for the studies checked, an unresolved V gene accounts for under half, and the remainder has no known explanation. V and J calls and clone size are those listed in that table; D and trimming were worked out from the DNA. The sample includes about 240,000 clones, with around 81% observed a single time. The ten largest clonotypes hold about 1.9% of the sample.

V sheds 0 bases and J sheds 8 bases, leaving 13 bases between their ends. Sequences SGHVS (CDR1) and FQNEAQ (CDR2) are obtained from the germline V gene. There are 15 amino acids in the CDR3, from cysteine to phenylalanine inclusive. The retained sequence is limited to the CDR3, 45 bases, with the frame set at the first base. The chain employs TRBV7-8 and TRBJ1-4; TRBD1 is a weak D gene call, 5 bases matching. Sequencing input: peripheral blood. The TCR sequence derives from a man aged 25-45 years who had recovered from COVID-19. The DNA sequence reads TGTGCCAGCAGCTTAGCGAAAAGGGGAGGCGAAAAACTGTTTTTT. The translation is CASSLAKRGGEKLFF. The variable domain in full, with residues beyond the CDR3 obtained from the reference TRBV7-8 and TRBJ1-4 genes, is GAGVSQSPRYKVAKRGQDVALRCDPISGHVSLFWYQQALGQGPEFLTYFQNEAQLDKSGLPSDRFFAERPEGSVSTLKIQRTQQEDSAVYLCASSLAKRGGEKLFFGSGTQLSVL.